The clone carrying this TCR beta chain was observed a few times. Antigen unknown. The data belong to a study of T cells after yellow fever vaccination. Study results and caveats: Clonotypes appearing in both CD4 and CD8 compartments existed, and their share was small. Reappearance after the booster was seen for most primary-vaccination clones, at roughly 96% CD4 and 75% to 90% CD8.

TCRdb re-analysed the 5' RACE reads in MiXCR, keeping a single row per CDR3 protein. The repertoire holds just under 600,000 distinct CDR3 sequences, 13% seen once, with more than 13% in the top ten. The germline V gene encodes CDR1 SGHAT and CDR2 FQDESV (reference sequence). The CDR3 consists of 19 residues. Deletions cut 5 bases from V and 0 bases from J, with 23 bases between. This chain uses TRBV11-1 with TRBJ1-3; D call uncertain. The clonotype originates from a man aged 25-40 years who received the YFV17D yellow fever vaccine. The material was PBMCs, obtained on the day of the yellow fever booster vaccination. The CDR3 region is CASSPGSQPQLGSGNTIYF. CDR3 sequence (DNA): TGTGCCAGCAGCCCTGGTTCGCAGCCCCAGCTGGGCTCTGGAAACACCATATATTTT.